This T cell receptor (beta chain) was identified during a study of patients and donors after allogeneic stem cell transplantation (dated by TCRdb to 2020 to 2021). Looking up the germline V gene (reference sequence) yields CDR1 LNHNV and CDR2 YYDKDF. V loses 1 base of germline sequence and J loses 0 bases, and the interval between the two ends is 21 bases. From its cysteine to its phenylalanine, the CDR3 spans 19 amino acids. Only the CDR3 region is kept as DNA, spanning 57 bases read in frame from base 1. There are a few counts of this clonotype. Its target antigen remains unknown. Qualities for individual bases were not recorded, and no much larger clone is one base off. The protocol used for the library was RT-PCR. Sequencer: NextSeq 550. The public reads were reprocessed in TCRdb via fastp at Q25 and MiXCR, keeping in-frame beta chains. Under each unique CDR3 protein, matching rows form one entry showing the most common genes and DNA. In all, the sample holds about 960,000 distinct CDR3 sequences, and more than 15% of those were seen once. 6% of the sample lies in the top ten.

The sequenced material came from blood, either unsorted or a sorted T cell fraction (not recorded which). This sequence uses TRBV15 and TRBJ1-2, with a tentative D gene TRBD1 over 6 matching bases. The sequence was obtained from a human donor who was either an allogeneic HSCT recipient or a stem cell or donor lymphocyte infusion donor (not recorded which). It is not recorded whose cells these are; they may come from a transplant donor. Read as DNA, the sequence is TGTGCCACCAGCAGAGGCGTCGGGACACCGGATCTGTCTAACTATGGCTACACCTTC. Its product reads: CATSRGVGTPDLSNYGYTF.